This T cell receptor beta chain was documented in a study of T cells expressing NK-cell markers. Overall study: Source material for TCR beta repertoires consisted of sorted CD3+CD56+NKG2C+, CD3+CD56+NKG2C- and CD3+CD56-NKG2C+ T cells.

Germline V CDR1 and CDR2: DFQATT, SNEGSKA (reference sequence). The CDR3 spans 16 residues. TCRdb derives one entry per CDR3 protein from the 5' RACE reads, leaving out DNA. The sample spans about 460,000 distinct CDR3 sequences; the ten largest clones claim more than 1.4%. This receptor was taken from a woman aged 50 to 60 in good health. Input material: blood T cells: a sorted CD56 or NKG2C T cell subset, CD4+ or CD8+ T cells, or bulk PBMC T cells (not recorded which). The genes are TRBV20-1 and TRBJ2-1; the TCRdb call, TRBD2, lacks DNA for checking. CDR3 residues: CSARVVGAVPYNEQFF.